This T cell receptor beta chain was captured in a study of blood T cell repertoires in COVID-19. At the level of the study: COVID-19 samples from acute and convalescent phases originated in the United States, Italy and Spain. PBMCs, B-cell-depleted T cells, or T cells provided the cDNA or gDNA that made up the material.

Per the authors' pipeline: Amplification of reference gene primers was used by the study to estimate nucleated cell counts. Sequencing used immunoSEQ multiplex PCR; TCRdb keeps in-frame clones, though not all of them. V and J calls and clone size are as listed in that table; D and trimming were resolved from the DNA. This repertoire shows approximately 160,000 clones, approximately 85% found once; its top ten account for about 8%. V was pared by 4 bases and J by 8 bases, with 6 bases of the junction left unmatched. This CDR3 is built from 13 residues. Germline V CDR1 and CDR2: LNHDA, SQIVND (reference sequence).

The sequenced sample was peripheral blood. The clonotype originates from a man aged 40-49 years who had recovered from COVID-19. The chain links TRBV19 to TRBJ1-2, with 8 bases lining up with TRBD1. This CDR3 is CASSRTGQGGYTF. DNA for the CDR3: TGTGCCAGTAGTAGGACAGGGCAGGGCGGCTACACCTTC.